One sample yielded the 29 T cell receptor beta chains listed below, sequenced in a study of blood T cell repertoires in COVID-19. Assay used: immunoSEQ multiplex PCR; TCRdb lists only in-frame clones, some missing. Among about 210,000 clones listed, approximately 80% were seen once. Specimen: PBMCs or T cells enriched from blood (not recorded which). The source of these receptors is a woman between 45 and 60 years old with acute COVID-19.

The rearrangement uses TRBV19 and TRBJ1-5; D remains ambiguous. The CDR3 spans 15 residues. Trimming took 6 bases from V and 2 from J, leaving 14 bases between them. Germline V gives CDR1 LNHDA, CDR2 SQIVND (reference sequence). The CDR3 sequence: CASSPGGMGNQPQHF. The CDR3 DNA reads TGTGCCAGTAGCCCGGGAGGAATGGGCAATCAGCCCCAGCATTTT.

The rearrangement uses TRBV5-1 and TRBJ2-5, with 10 bases fitting TRBD2. Germline CDR1 SGHRS, CDR2 YFSETQ. CDR3 length: 16 amino acids. With V trimmed by 0 bases and J by 2 bases, 4 bases remained unmatched. This CDR3 is CASSLGAGGSQETQYF. DNA for the CDR3: TGCGCCAGCAGCTTGGGAGCGGGGGGGTCTCAAGAGACCCAGTACTTC.

The chain employs TRBV7-9 and TRBJ1-2; 9 nucleotides line up with TRBD1. This CDR3 is 13 amino acids long. V was pared by 6 bases and J by 6 bases, with 5 bases of the junction left unmatched. CDR1 SEHNR and CDR2 FQNEAQ come from the germline V gene (reference sequence). This chain's CDR3 is CASRTGGSDGYTF. The CDR3 DNA sequence: TGTGCCAGCAGAACAGGGGGCTCGGATGGCTACACCTTC.

This sequence joins TRBV11-3 and TRBJ2-4; possible D gene TRBD1, 6 bases. V was cut by 10 bases and J by 4 bases, with 29 bases left in between. The germline CDR1 and CDR2 sequences are SGHNT and YENEEA. This CDR3 is 18 amino acids long. CDR3 in amino acids: CANTTRDTWPLAKNIQYF. As DNA, the CDR3 is TGTGCCAACACGACACGGGACACATGGCCCTTAGCTAAAAACATTCAGTACTTC.

This clone came up once. The chain couples TRBV7-2 to TRBJ1-1; unclear D gene. V was clipped by 5 bases and J by 3 bases, with 13 bases between them. CDR3 length equals 14 residues. Germline assignment: CDR1 SGHTA and CDR2 FQGNSA. The CDR3 DNA sequence: TGTGCCAGCAGCACGGTGTATTCGGACACTGAAGCTTTCTTT. Its translation is CASSTVYSDTEAFF.

The V and J genes are TRBV7-3 and TRBJ2-2; D is possibly TRBD1 (6 bases). The germline V gene encodes CDR1 SGHTA and CDR2 FQGTGA. V was shortened by 6 bases and J by 4 bases, with 12 bases between the two germline ends. There are 14 residues in the CDR3. The CDR3 coding sequence is TGTGCCAGCAGAGCTGGGACAACCACCGGGGAGCTGTTTTTT. This encodes CASRAGTTTGELFF.

This chain uses TRBV19 with TRBJ2-7, with 7 nucleotides matching TRBD1. Germline CDR1 is LNHDA and CDR2 is SQIVND (reference sequence). CDR3 length equals 13 residues. After removal of 7 bases from V and 2 bases from J, the junction contained 5 bases not matched to a gene. CDR3 sequence (DNA): TGTGCCAGTAATTCAGGGGGTACCTACGAGCAGTACTTC. It specifies CASNSGGTYEQYF.

V is TRBV6-1 and J is TRBJ1-5; 8 bases are shared with TRBD1. CDR1 and CDR2 (germline): MNHNS, SASEGT. V gave up 1 base and J gave up 8 bases; unmatched junction bases: 10. The CDR3 has 16 residues. Here the CDR3 reads CASSEVGTGGGKPQHF. As DNA, the CDR3 is TGTGCCAGCAGTGAAGTCGGGACAGGAGGGGGAAAGCCCCAGCATTTT.

A few counts support this clone. This chain links TRBV6-5 with TRBJ2-2; 7 nucleotides match TRBD1. There are 15 residues in the CDR3. Germline CDR1 is MNHEY and CDR2 is SVGAGI. V dropped 6 bases and J dropped 2; count of bases not matched to a gene: 6. In nucleotides, the CDR3 is TGTGCCAGCAGCAAACGGGACAGAAACACCGGGGAGCTGTTTTTT. It yields the protein CASSKRDRNTGELFF.

The chain joins TRBV5-5 to TRBJ1-1; 10 positions match TRBD1. The germline gives CDR1 SGHKS, CDR2 YYEKEE (reference sequence). V trimming: 2 bases; J trimming: 5 bases; junction bases outside the gene matches: 6. This CDR3 has 15 amino acids. Here the CDR3 reads CASSFVGQGITEAFF. CDR3 sequence (DNA): TGTGCCAGCAGCTTCGTGGGACAGGGGATTACTGAAGCTTTCTTT.

The V and J genes are TRBV7-2 and TRBJ2-1, with D tentatively TRBD1 (6 bases). The CDR3 has 14 amino acids. Germline assignment: CDR1 SGHTA and CDR2 FQGNSA. V lost 3 bases and J 4 bases, leaving 10 bases between the germline ends. CDR3 sequence reads: CASSLGAAYNEQFF. CDR3 DNA: TGTGCCAGCAGCTTGGGGGCCGCTTACAATGAGCAGTTCTTC.

The rearrangement uses TRBV7-9 and TRBJ2-3; D is possibly TRBD2 (6 bases). Germline CDR1 SEHNR, CDR2 FQNEAQ (reference sequence). The CDR3 consists of 14 residues. V shed 8 bases and J shed 5 bases, with 17 bases lying between them. The CDR3, as DNA: TGTGCCAGCGAGCGGGTTGGTTTCGGAGATACGCAGTATTTT. Translation gives CASERVGFGDTQYF.

The rearrangement joins TRBV5-1 to TRBJ2-5, with TRBD2 matching over 9 bases. Germline V CDR1 and CDR2: SGHRS, YFSETQ. V lost 4 bases, J lost 5 bases, and 18 bases stayed unmatched. The CDR3 runs 18 residues. CDR3 coding DNA: TGCGCCAGCAGCCCCTCGTGGGTAGCGGGGGTTTCAGTGGAGACCCAGTACTTC. The encoded protein is CASSPSWVAGVSVETQYF.

The V gene is TRBV18, the J gene TRBJ2-7; the match to TRBD1 covers 9 bases. Germline lookup yields CDR1 KGHSH and CDR2 LQKENI. The length of the CDR3 is 15 residues. Trimming took 5 bases from V and 2 from J; bases not matched to a gene: 7. The CDR3 DNA is TGTGCCAGCTCAGCCGGGACAGGGCGTGCCTACGAGCAGTACTTC. It codes for CASSAGTGRAYEQYF.

The rearrangement joins TRBV7-2 to TRBJ1-1, with 7 bases lining up with TRBD1. The CDR3 contains 17 residues. Germline V lookup: CDR1 SGHTA, CDR2 FQGNSA. The V segment lost 1 base and the J segment 1 base; nucleotides outside the gene matches: 9. The CDR3 region has the DNA TGTGCCAGCAGCTTAGGGGGAGGACAGGCAGAGAACACTGAAGCTTTCTTT. Translation: CASSLGGGQAENTEAFF.

This clone was seen ten or more times. The V call is TRBV5-1, the J call TRBJ1-4, with 10 bases that match TRBD1. Trimming took 4 bases from V and 8 from J; bases not matched to a gene: 5. Per germline, CDR1 SGHRS and CDR2 YFSETQ. The CDR3 totals 14 residues. The CDR3 DNA sequence: TGCGCCAGCAGCGCGGGACAGGGGAAGGAAAAACTGTTTTTT. Protein product: CASSAGQGKEKLFF.

V and J are TRBV9 and TRBJ2-2; D is undetermined. Germline CDR1 is SGDLS and CDR2 is YYNGEE. The V end was cut by 4 bases, the J end by 8 bases, with 6 bases between. The CDR3 covers 11 residues. The CDR3 reads CASSPRGELFF. The CDR3 DNA reads as TGTGCCAGCAGCCCGAGGGGGGAGCTGTTTTTT.

This chain links TRBV13 with TRBJ1-4, with a weak D call TRBD1 (6 bases). Trimming shortened V by 6 bases and J by 5 bases, and 13 bases separated the two germline ends. Germline V gene data show CDR1 as PRHDT and CDR2 as FYEKMQ (reference sequence). The CDR3 is 14 amino acids. The CDR3 protein is CASRPQGTNEKLFF. CDR3 DNA sequence: TGTGCCAGCAGACCACAGGGTACAAATGAAAAACTGTTTTTT.

The J gene is TRBJ2-6, the V gene TRBV5-1; a weak D match, TRBD2 (5 bases). The CDR3 runs to 16 residues. V gave up 2 bases and J gave up 0 bases, with 9 bases separating them. CDR1 SGHRS and CDR2 YFSETQ come from the germline V gene. The CDR3 region is CASSLDGNSGANVLTF. The CDR3, as DNA: TGCGCCAGCAGCTTAGACGGGAACTCTGGGGCCAACGTCCTGACTTTC.

This chain links TRBV18 with TRBJ2-1; TRBD1 is a possible D gene (6 bases). CDR1 is KGHSH and CDR2 is LQKENI in the germline V gene. This CDR3 has 14 residues. Deletions cut 3 bases from V and 4 bases from J, with 10 bases between. In DNA, the CDR3 is TGTGCCAGCTCACCCATGACAGGTTACAATGAGCAGTTCTTC. It is translated as CASSPMTGYNEQFF.

This chain connects TRBV10-2 to TRBJ2-1; D is undetermined. The germline V and J ends were trimmed by 2 bases and 1 base, with 9 bases remaining between them. Germline CDR1 WSHSY, CDR2 SAAADI. This CDR3 has 15 residues. CDR3 coding DNA: TGCGCCAGCAGTGAGGCGCGCGTTTCCTACAATGAGCAGTTCTTC. This encodes CASSEARVSYNEQFF.

The chain recombines TRBV6-2 or TRBV6-3 with TRBJ2-6; no reliable D call. The V end lost 4 bases, the J end lost 2 bases, and 9 bases lay between the germline ends. The germline gives CDR1 MNHEY, CDR2 SVGEGT. The CDR3 extends over 15 amino acids. CDR3 sequence: CASSFGYAGANVLTF. The CDR3 DNA follows: TGTGCCAGCAGTTTCGGGTACGCTGGGGCCAACGTCCTGACTTTC.

The chain employs TRBV5-8 and TRBJ1-5; D ambiguous. V was clipped by 0 bases and J by 3 bases, with 10 bases between them. The germline V gene has CDR1 SGHTS and CDR2 YDEGEE. The CDR3 has 15 amino acids. The CDR3 here is CASSLEGGVNQPQHF. For the CDR3, the DNA is TGTGCCAGCAGCTTGGAGGGAGGAGTCAATCAGCCCCAGCATTTT.

The V gene is TRBV29-1, the J gene TRBJ1-4, with TRBD1 identical over 9 bases. Germline loops: CDR1 SQVTM, CDR2 ANQGSEA. CDR3 length: 15 amino acids. Trimming removed 6 bases from V and 1 base from J; junction bases left unmatched: 6. CDR3 DNA: TGCAGCGTGGGGGGACAGGGAGGAACTAATGAAAAACTGTTTTTT. The encoded protein is CSVGGQGGTNEKLFF.

This clone was observed a handful of times. This chain connects TRBV18 to TRBJ1-1; 8 positions match TRBD1. Germline CDR1 reads KGHSH; CDR2 reads LQKENI. CDR3 length: 16 amino acids. V was clipped by 1 base and J by 0 bases; unmatched bases: 4. CDR3 DNA: TGTGCCAGCTCACCACGGCAGGGGGCTGTGAACACTGAAGCTTTCTTT. Protein: CASSPRQGAVNTEAFF.

The chain joins TRBV5-1 to TRBJ2-7; TRBD2 agrees at 8 bases. The CDR3 is 16 residues long. V shed 2 bases, J shed 0 bases, and the junction held 7 bases outside the gene matches. Germline V gene data show CDR1 as SGHRS and CDR2 as YFSETQ. The CDR3 sequence: CASSLTSGGSSYEQYF. In DNA, the CDR3 is TGCGCCAGCAGCTTAACCTCGGGGGGGAGCTCCTACGAGCAGTACTTC.

This clone was seen a few times. The chain uses TRBV7-6 and TRBJ1-3; the D is unclear. The CDR3 length is 17 residues. V was shortened by 1 base and J by 2 bases, with 15 bases between the two germline ends. Germline V gene sequence: CDR1 SGHVS, CDR2 FNYEAQ. CDR3 bases: TGTGCCAGCAGCTTAGTTACGGTATCAGCGGCTGGAAACACCATATATTTT. It encodes CASSLVTVSAAGNTIYF.

J is TRBJ1-1 and V is TRBV5-6, with TRBD1 identical over 10 bases. The CDR3 is made up of 16 amino acids. Looked up from germline, CDR1 is SGHDT and CDR2 is YYEEEE. Trimming cost V 4 bases and J 0 bases; bases outside gene matches: 6. The CDR3, as DNA: TGTGCCAGCAGCCGACAGGGGGCTCGCATGAACACTGAAGCTTTCTTT. Translated: CASSRQGARMNTEAFF. Based on the CDR3 plus reference TRBV5-6 and TRBJ1-1, the full variable domain is DAGVTQSPTHLIKTRGQQVTLRCSPKSGHDTVSWYQQALGQGPQFIFQYYEEEERQRGNFPDRFSGHQFPNYSSELNVNALLLGDSALYLCASSRQGARMNTEAFFGQGTRLTVV.

The chain links TRBV9 to TRBJ2-2, with TRBD1 as a possible D gene (6 bases). The CDR3 totals 15 residues. V lost 3 bases to trimming and J lost 2 bases, with 11 bases between them. The V gene's germline CDR1 is SGDLS and CDR2 YYNGEE. The CDR3 region is CASSARQENTGELFF. The CDR3, as DNA: TGTGCCAGCAGCGCTAGACAGGAAAACACCGGGGAGCTGTTTTTT.